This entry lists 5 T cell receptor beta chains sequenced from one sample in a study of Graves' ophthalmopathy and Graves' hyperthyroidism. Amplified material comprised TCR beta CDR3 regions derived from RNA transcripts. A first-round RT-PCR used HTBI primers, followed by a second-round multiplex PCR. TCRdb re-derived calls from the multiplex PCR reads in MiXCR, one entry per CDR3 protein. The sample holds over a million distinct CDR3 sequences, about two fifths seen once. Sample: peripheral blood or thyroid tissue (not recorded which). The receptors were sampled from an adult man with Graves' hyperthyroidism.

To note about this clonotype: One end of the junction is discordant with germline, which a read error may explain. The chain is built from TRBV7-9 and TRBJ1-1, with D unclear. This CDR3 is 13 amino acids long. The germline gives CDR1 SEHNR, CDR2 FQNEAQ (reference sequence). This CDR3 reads CASSFGESTEAFF. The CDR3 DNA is TGTGCCAGCAGCTTCGGTGAGAGCACTGAGGCTTTCTTT. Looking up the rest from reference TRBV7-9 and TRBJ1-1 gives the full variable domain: DTGVSQNPRHKITKRGQNVTFRCDPISEHNRLYWYRQTLGQGPEFLTYFQNEAQLEKSRLLSDRFSAERPKGSFSTLEIQRTEQGDSAMYLCASSFGESTEAFFGQGTRLTVV.

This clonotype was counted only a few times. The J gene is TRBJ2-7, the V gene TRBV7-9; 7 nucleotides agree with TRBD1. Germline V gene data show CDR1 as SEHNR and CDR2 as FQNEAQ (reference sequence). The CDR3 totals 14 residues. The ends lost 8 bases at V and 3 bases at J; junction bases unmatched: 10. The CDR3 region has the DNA TGTGCCAGCTCATCCCGACAGGGAGACTACGAGCAGTACTTC. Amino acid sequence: CASSSRQGDYEQYF.

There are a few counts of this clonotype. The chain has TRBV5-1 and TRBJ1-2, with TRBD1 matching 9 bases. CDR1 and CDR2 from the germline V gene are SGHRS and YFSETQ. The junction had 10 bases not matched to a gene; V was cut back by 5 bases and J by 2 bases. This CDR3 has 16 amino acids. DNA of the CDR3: TGCGCCAGCAGTTACGACCGGGACAGGGTAAACTATGGCTACACCTTC. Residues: CASSYDRDRVNYGYTF.

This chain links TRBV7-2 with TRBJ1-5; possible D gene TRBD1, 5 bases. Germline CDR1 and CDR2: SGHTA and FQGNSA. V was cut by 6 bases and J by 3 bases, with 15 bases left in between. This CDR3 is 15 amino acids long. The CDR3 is CASSPDSMANQPQHF. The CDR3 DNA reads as TGTGCCAGCAGTCCCGACAGTATGGCCAATCAGCCCCAGCATTTT. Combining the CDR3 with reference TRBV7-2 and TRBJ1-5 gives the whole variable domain GAGVSQSPSNKVTEKGKDVELRCDPISGHTALYWYRQSLGQGLEFLIYFQGNSAPDKSGLPSDRFSAERTGGSVSTLTIQRTQQEDSAVYLCASSPDSMANQPQHFGDGTRLSIL.

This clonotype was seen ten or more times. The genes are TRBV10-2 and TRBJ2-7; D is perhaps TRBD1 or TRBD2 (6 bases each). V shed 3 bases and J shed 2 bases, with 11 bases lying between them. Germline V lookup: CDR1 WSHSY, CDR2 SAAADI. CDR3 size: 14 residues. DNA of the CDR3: TGCGCCAGCAGTGACCCGGGGGCAACCTACGAGCAGTACTTC. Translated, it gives CASSDPGATYEQYF.